This TCR beta chain was retrieved from a study of T cells in Graves' hyperthyroidism and ophthalmopathy. V lost 1 base, J lost 5 bases, and 14 bases lay in between. This CDR3 is built from 15 residues. CDR1 is PRHDT and CDR2 is FYEKMQ in the germline V gene (reference sequence). Patients were excluded for uncontrolled infection, other autoimmune disease, pregnancy or lactation. The source material, RNA transcripts, was used to amplify TCR beta CDR3 regions. The HTBI primer set was used in a first-round RT-PCR of the TCR CDR3. In TCRdb, the multiplex PCR reads were re-called with MiXCR into one record per CDR3 protein. The profile shows a few hundred thousand distinct CDR3 sequences, 46% of them singletons.

This TCR came from an adult woman with Graves' disease, either hyperthyroidism or ophthalmopathy (not recorded which). What was sequenced was peripheral blood or thyroid tissue (not recorded which). The J gene is TRBJ1-1, the V gene TRBV13; possibly TRBD1 for D (5 bases). CDR3 DNA: TGTGCCAGCAGCTTAGAGGGACTAGGGTGGACTGAAGCTTTCTTT. This encodes CASSLEGLGWTEAFF.